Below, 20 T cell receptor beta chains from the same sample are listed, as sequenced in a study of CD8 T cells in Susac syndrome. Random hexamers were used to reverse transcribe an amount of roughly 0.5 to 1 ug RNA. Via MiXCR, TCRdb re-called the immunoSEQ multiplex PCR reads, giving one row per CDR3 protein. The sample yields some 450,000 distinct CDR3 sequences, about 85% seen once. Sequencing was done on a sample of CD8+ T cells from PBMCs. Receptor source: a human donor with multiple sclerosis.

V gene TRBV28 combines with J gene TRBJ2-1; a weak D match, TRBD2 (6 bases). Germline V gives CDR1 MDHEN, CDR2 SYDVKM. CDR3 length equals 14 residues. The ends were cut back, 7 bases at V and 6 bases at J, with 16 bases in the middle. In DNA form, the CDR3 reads TGTGCCAGCAAAGTTGAGACTAGTGGCAATGAGCAGTTCTTC. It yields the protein CASKVETSGNEQFF.

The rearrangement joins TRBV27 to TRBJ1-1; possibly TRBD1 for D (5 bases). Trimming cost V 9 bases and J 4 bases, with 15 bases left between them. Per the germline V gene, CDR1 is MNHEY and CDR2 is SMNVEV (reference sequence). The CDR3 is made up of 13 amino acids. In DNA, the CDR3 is TGTGCCAGTTCCTCGCCCGGGGGCACTGAAGCTTTCTTT. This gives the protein CASSSPGGTEAFF.

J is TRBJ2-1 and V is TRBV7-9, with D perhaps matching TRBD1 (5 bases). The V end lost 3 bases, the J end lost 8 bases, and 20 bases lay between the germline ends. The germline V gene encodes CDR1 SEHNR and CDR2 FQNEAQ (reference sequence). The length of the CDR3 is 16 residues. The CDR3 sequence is CASSFTAGPATDEQFF. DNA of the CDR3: TGTGCCAGCAGCTTCACGGCAGGGCCGGCAACTGATGAGCAGTTCTTC.

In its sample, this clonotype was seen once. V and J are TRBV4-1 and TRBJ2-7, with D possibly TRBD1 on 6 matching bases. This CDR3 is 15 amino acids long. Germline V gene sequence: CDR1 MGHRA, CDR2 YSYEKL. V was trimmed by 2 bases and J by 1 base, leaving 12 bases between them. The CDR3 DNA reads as TGCGCCAGCAGCCAATCGGACAGCCCGTCCTACGAGCAGTACTTC. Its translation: CASSQSDSPSYEQYF.

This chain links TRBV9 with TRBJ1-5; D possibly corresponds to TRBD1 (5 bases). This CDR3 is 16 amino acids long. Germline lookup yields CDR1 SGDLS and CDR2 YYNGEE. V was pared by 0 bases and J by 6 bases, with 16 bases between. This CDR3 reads CASSVDGVPGGQPQHF. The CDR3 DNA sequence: TGTGCCAGCAGCGTAGACGGAGTGCCCGGGGGTCAGCCCCAGCATTTT.

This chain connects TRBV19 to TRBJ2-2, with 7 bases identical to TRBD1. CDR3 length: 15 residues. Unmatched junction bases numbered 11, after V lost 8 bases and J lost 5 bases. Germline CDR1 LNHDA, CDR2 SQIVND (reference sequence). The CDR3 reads CASQLGTTGTGELFF. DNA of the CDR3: TGTGCCAGTCAGTTGGGGACGACAGGGACCGGGGAGCTGTTTTTT. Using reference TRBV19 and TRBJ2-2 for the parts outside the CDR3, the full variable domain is DGGITQSPKYLFRKEGQNVTLSCEQNLNHDAMYWYRQDPGQGLRLIYYSQIVNDFQKGDIAEGYSVSREKKESFPLTVTSAQKNPTAFYLCASQLGTTGTGELFFGEGSRLTVL.

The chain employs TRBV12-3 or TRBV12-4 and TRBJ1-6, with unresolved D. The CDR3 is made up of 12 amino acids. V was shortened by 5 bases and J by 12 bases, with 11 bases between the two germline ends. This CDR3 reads CASSPEVGPLHF. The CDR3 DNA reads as TGTGCCAGCAGTCCTGAGGTGGGACCCCTCCACTTT.

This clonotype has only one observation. Here the CDR3 reads CASSSPRRGVRNNEQFF. CDR3 coding DNA: TGTGCCAGCAGTTCCCCCCGCCGGGGGGTGAGAAACAATGAGCAGTTCTTC. This chain joins TRBV27 and TRBJ2-1, with TRBD2 matching over 7 bases. V shed 4 bases, J shed 5 bases, and the junction held 14 bases outside the gene matches. CDR3 size: 17 residues. The germline V gene encodes CDR1 MNHEY and CDR2 SMNVEV (reference sequence).

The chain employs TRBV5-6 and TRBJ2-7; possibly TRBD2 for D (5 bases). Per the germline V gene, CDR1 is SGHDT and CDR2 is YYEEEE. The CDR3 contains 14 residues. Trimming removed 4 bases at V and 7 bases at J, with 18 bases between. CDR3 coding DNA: TGTGCCAGCAGCCCAACGGCGCGAGGGTATGAGCAGTACTTC. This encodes CASSPTARGYEQYF.

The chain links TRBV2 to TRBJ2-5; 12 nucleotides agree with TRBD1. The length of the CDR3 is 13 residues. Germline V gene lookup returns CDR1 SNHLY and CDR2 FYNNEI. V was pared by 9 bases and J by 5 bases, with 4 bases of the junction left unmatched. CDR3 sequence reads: CASRDRGQETQYF. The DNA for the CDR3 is TGTGCCAGTAGGGACAGGGGGCAGGAGACCCAGTACTTC.

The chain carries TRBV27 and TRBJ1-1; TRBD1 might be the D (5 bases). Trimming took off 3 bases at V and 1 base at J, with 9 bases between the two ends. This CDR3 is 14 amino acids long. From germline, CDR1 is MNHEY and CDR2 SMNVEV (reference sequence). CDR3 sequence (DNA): TGTGCCAGCAGTTTGCAGACAGCGAACACTGAAGCTTTCTTT. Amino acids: CASSLQTANTEAFF.

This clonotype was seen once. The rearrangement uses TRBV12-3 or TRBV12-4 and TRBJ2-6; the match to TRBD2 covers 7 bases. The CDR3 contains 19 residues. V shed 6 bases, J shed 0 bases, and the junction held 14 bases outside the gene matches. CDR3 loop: CASSQAGVLGDSGANVLTF. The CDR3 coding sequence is TGTGCCAGCAGCCAGGCGGGGGTCCTAGGGGACTCTGGGGCCAACGTCCTGACTTTC.

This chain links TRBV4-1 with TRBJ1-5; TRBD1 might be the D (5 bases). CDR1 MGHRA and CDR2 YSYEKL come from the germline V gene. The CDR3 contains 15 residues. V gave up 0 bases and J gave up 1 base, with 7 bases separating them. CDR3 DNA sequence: TGCGCCAGCAGCCAAGACGGGGCCAGCAATCAGCCCCAGCATTTT. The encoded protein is CASSQDGASNQPQHF.

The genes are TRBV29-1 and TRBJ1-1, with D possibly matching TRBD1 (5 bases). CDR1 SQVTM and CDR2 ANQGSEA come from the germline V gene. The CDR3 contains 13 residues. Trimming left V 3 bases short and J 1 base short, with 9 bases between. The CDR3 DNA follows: TGCAGCGTTGAGGGGGGTGAGAACACTGAAGCTTTCTTT. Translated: CSVEGGENTEAFF.

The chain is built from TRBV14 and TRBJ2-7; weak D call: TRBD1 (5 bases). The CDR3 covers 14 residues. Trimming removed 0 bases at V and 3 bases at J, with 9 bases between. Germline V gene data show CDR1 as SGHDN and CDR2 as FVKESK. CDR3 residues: CASSQEDRVYEQYF. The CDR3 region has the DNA TGTGCCAGCAGCCAAGAAGACAGAGTCTACGAGCAGTACTTC.

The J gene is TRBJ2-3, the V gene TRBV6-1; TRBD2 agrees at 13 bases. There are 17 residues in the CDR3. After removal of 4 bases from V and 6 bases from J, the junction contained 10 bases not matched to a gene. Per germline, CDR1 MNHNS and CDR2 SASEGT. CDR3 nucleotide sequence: TGTGCCAGCAGTGCCAGACTAGCGGGAGGTTTGGGGGATACGCAGTATTTT. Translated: CASSARLAGGLGDTQYF.

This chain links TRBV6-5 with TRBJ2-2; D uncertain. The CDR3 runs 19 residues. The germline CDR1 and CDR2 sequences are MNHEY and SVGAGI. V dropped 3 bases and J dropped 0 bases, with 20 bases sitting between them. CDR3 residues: CASSYAPFQRTANTGELFF. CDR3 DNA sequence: TGTGCCAGCAGTTATGCCCCCTTCCAGAGGACGGCGAACACCGGGGAGCTGTTTTTT.

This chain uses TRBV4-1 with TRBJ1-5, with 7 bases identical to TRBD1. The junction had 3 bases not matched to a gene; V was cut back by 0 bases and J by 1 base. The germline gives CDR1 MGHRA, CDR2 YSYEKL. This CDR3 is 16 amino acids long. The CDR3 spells CASSQDQGGSNQPQHF. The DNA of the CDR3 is TGCGCCAGCAGCCAAGATCAGGGGGGAAGCAATCAGCCCCAGCATTTT.

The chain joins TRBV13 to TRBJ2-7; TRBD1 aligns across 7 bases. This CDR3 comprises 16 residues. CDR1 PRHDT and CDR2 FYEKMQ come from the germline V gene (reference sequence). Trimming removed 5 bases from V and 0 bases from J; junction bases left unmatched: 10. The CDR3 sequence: CASSPPHGTASYEQYF. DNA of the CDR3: TGTGCCAGCAGCCCACCCCATGGGACAGCCTCCTACGAGCAGTACTTC.

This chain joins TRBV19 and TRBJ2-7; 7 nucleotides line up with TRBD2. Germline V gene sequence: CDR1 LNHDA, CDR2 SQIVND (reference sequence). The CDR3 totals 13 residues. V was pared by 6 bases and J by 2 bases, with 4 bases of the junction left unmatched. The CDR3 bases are TGTGCCAGTAGAGAGGGGACTACCTACGAGCAGTACTTC. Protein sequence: CASREGTTYEQYF.